Below are 22 T cell receptor beta chains sequenced from a single sample in a study of T cell clones after liver transplantation (dated by TCRdb to about 2019). The protocol used for the library was the immunoSEQ multiplex PCR assay. The immuneACCESS repertoire file appears here via TCRdb, limited to in-frame rearrangements. These files lack a portion of the clones; in checked studies, under half of the deficit traces to unresolved V genes, and the cause of the others is not known. Across this sample there are fewer than 7,000 clones, with about 80% seen only once. About two fifths of the sample rests with the top ten. The source material was CD8+ T cells from blood, sampled 24 months after liver transplant. These receptors were taken from a human patient who received a liver transplant. Some T cells may have been brought in with the graft after a transplant.

The V call is TRBV19, the J call TRBJ1-1, with no clear D. Germline CDR1 reads LNHDA; CDR2 reads SQIVND (reference sequence). The CDR3 loop spans 14 amino acids. Trimming removed 5 bases from V and 5 bases from J, with 15 bases in between. The CDR3 protein is CASSPGQPGTEAFF. The CDR3 bases are TGTGCCAGTAGTCCCGGGCAACCGGGGACTGAAGCTTTCTTT.

The chain employs TRBV27 and TRBJ2-5; D unclear. Germline loops: CDR1 MNHEY, CDR2 SMNVEV (reference sequence). CDR3 length equals 13 residues. V was shortened by 2 bases and J by 6 bases, with 10 bases between the two germline ends. The CDR3 DNA reads as TGTGCCAGCAGTTTAGGGCCCAAAAAGACCCAGTACTTC. Residues: CASSLGPKKTQYF.

This chain connects TRBV7-9 to TRBJ2-7; 7 bases are shared with TRBD2. Trimming cost V 5 bases and J 2 bases; bases outside gene matches: 9. The CDR3 length is 15 residues. Germline CDR1 SEHNR, CDR2 FQNEAQ (reference sequence). The CDR3 DNA reads as TGTGCCAGCAGCCGGTCCGAGCGGGGAACCTACGAGCAGTACTTC. Amino acids: CASSRSERGTYEQYF.

Regarding this clone: This sample also contains other DNA sequences that code for the same CDR3. This chain links TRBV19 with TRBJ2-1; 10 bases fit TRBD2. Germline CDR1 LNHDA, CDR2 SQIVND (reference sequence). The CDR3 covers 17 residues. After removal of 6 bases from V and 2 bases from J, the junction contained 10 bases not matched to a gene. The DNA of the CDR3 is TGTGCCAGTAGCCCCAAGGGGCTAGCGGGGGCCTACAATGAGCAGTTCTTC. This encodes CASSPKGLAGAYNEQFF.

The chain links TRBV18 to TRBJ2-4; tentatively, D is TRBD2 (6 bases). This CDR3 is 17 amino acids long. In germline, CDR1 is KGHSH, CDR2 LQKENI. V lost 0 bases and J 0 bases, leaving 12 bases between the germline ends. The CDR3 DNA sequence: TGTGCCAGCTCACCACCATGGGGGGAACTAGCCAAAAACATTCAGTACTTC. It yields the protein CASSPPWGELAKNIQYF.

This clone came up once. The rearrangement links TRBV11-2 to TRBJ2-7, with 13 bases that match TRBD2. Germline values: CDR1 SGHAT, CDR2 FQNNGV. The CDR3 has 15 residues. V dropped 4 bases and J dropped 4; count of bases not matched to a gene: 4. CDR3 region: CASSYTSGRVYEQYF. The CDR3 DNA reads as TGTGCCAGCAGCTACACTAGCGGGAGGGTTTACGAGCAGTACTTC. The full variable domain, rest sourced from reference TRBV11-2 and TRBJ2-7, is EAGVAQSPRYKIIEKRQSVAFWCNPISGHATLYWYQQILGQGPKLLIQFQNNGVVDDSQLPKDRFSAERLKGVDSTLKIQPAKLEDSAVYLCASSYTSGRVYEQYFGPGTRLTVT.

J is TRBJ1-1 and V is TRBV5-7, with 7 bases fitting TRBD1. TRBV5-7 has ORF status, its function being uncertain. This CDR3 contains 12 residues. The V and J ends lost 4 bases and 7 bases, in that order; junction bases with no gene match: 4. Here the CDR3 DNA reads TGTGCCAGCAGCACGGGACAGTTTGAAGCTTTCTTT. Its translation: CASSTGQFEAFF.

The chain carries TRBV4-3 and TRBJ1-2; 7 bases align to TRBD1. The CDR3 is 15 residues long. CDR1 LGHNA and CDR2 YSLEER come from the germline V gene. Trimming cost V 4 bases and J 5 bases; bases outside gene matches: 10. The CDR3 here is CASSLDPGQLYGYTF. CDR3 nucleotide sequence: TGCGCCAGCAGCCTAGACCCGGGACAGCTTTATGGCTACACCTTC.

This clone was detected only once. This chain links TRBV7-8 with TRBJ2-7; D gene unclear. The V end was cut by 1 base, the J end by 4 bases, with 11 bases between. The CDR3 is 14 residues long. From germline, CDR1 is SGHVS and CDR2 FQNEAQ. DNA for the CDR3: TGTGCCAGCAGCTTAGTTGGTAGGCTTTACGAGCAGTACTTC. Its protein is CASSLVGRLYEQYF.

The chain joins TRBV28 to TRBJ2-5; weak D call: TRBD2 (5 bases). The J call is in doubt because the DNA end fits TRBJ2-7 better. This CDR3 is 12 amino acids long. Germline CDR1 reads MDHEN; CDR2 reads SYDVKM. In nucleotides, the CDR3 is TGTGCCAGCAGTTTAGGAGGAGACGAGCAGTACTTC. Its protein is CASSLGGDEQYF.

The chain uses TRBV7-3 and TRBJ2-7, with a possible D match to TRBD2 (5 bases). From germline, CDR1 is SGHTA and CDR2 FQGTGA. The length of the CDR3 is 15 residues. V lost 2 bases, J lost 0 bases, and 11 bases lay in between. The CDR3 bases are TGTGCCAGCAGCTTAGGCGACGGGATCTCCTACGAGCAGTACTTC. Protein product: CASSLGDGISYEQYF.

The rearrangement joins TRBV6-5 to TRBJ2-5; possible D gene TRBD2, 6 bases. V gave up 8 bases and J gave up 5 bases, with 15 bases separating them. The CDR3 has 13 residues. Germline loops: CDR1 MNHEY, CDR2 SVGAGI. The CDR3 loop is CASHNAAGETQYF. CDR3 DNA sequence: TGTGCCAGCCACAACGCCGCGGGGGAGACCCAGTACTTC.

By share, this clone counts as hyperexpanded (1% or more). This rearrangement joins TRBV4-3 to TRBJ2-3; TRBD2 aligns across 11 bases. CDR3 size: 18 residues. V shed 0 bases and J 4 bases; nucleotides not matched to a gene: 9. The germline CDR1 and CDR2 sequences are LGHNA and YSLEER. The CDR3 nucleotides are TGCGCCAGCAGCCAAGATATAGCGGGGGGGCTTTTATCAGATACGCAGTATTTT. Residues: CASSQDIAGGLLSDTQYF.

J is TRBJ1-5 and V is TRBV7-9, with 8 bases matching TRBD1. The CDR3 length is 16 residues. With 3 bases clipped from V and 3 bases from J, the junction kept 7 bases outside the gene matches. Germline loops: CDR1 SEHNR, CDR2 FQNEAQ (reference sequence). The CDR3 spells CASSLAGTGANQPQHF. The CDR3 coding sequence is TGTGCCAGCAGCTTGGCGGGGACAGGCGCCAATCAGCCCCAGCATTTT. Using reference TRBV7-9 and TRBJ1-5 for the parts outside the CDR3, the full variable domain is DTGVSQNPRHKITKRGQNVTFRCDPISEHNRLYWYRQTLGQGPEFLTYFQNEAQLEKSRLLSDRFSAERPKGSFSTLEIQRTEQGDSAMYLCASSLAGTGANQPQHFGDGTRLSIL.

V is TRBV5-1 and J is TRBJ1-4; D is unresolved. V gave up 7 bases and J gave up 6 bases, with 19 bases separating them. The CDR3 sequence is 15 residues long. Germline CDR1 SGHRS, CDR2 YFSETQ. The CDR3 region is CASRKVRARDEKLFF. The CDR3 bases are TGCGCCAGCCGAAAGGTTAGGGCGCGGGATGAAAAACTGTTTTTT.

The CDR3 sequence is CASTGRPVIGYTF. The CDR3 DNA is TGTGCCAGCACGGGCAGGCCGGTGATAGGCTACACCTTC. This chain joins TRBV5-6 and TRBJ1-2; D not resolved. CDR1 SGHDT and CDR2 YYEEEE come from the germline V gene. This CDR3 has 13 residues. V was pared by 6 bases and J by 8 bases, with 17 bases between. Supplemented by reference TRBV5-6 and TRBJ1-2, the full variable domain reads DAGVTQSPTHLIKTRGQQVTLRCSPKSGHDTVSWYQQALGQGPQFIFQYYEEEERQRGNFPDRFSGHQFPNYSSELNVNALLLGDSALYLCASTGRPVIGYTFGSGTRLTVV.

The chain carries TRBV11-3 and TRBJ2-2, with TRBD1 matching 11 bases. The germline gives CDR1 SGHNT, CDR2 YENEEA. This CDR3 contains 18 residues. Germline trimming cut 1 base from V and 6 bases from J; bases unmatched to any gene: 10. CDR3 loop: CASSLALRDRGTAGELFF. The CDR3 DNA reads TGTGCCAGCAGCTTAGCACTCCGGGACAGGGGGACCGCCGGGGAGCTGTTTTTT.

A note on this clone: Within the sample, other DNA sequences also encode this same CDR3. The rearrangement uses TRBV6-1 and TRBJ1-1, with D possibly being TRBD1 (6 bases). The V gene lost 0 bases and the J gene lost 6 bases, with 23 bases spanning the gap. Germline values: CDR1 MNHNS, CDR2 SASEGT. CDR3 size: 18 residues. The CDR3 coding sequence is TGTGCCAGCAGTGAAGCGTTAGAGTGGGGTCAGGGGAGTTCTGAAGCTTTCTTT. Amino acid sequence: CASSEALEWGQGSSEAFF.

This chain's CDR3 is CASSFYATGTNEKLFF. The CDR3 DNA reads as TGTGCCAGCAGCTTTTACGCGACAGGGACTAATGAAAAACTGTTTTTT. The chain is built from TRBV11-2 and TRBJ1-4; 7 nucleotides agree with TRBD1. Trimming at V came to 3 bases and at J to 2 bases, leaving 6 bases not matched to a gene. CDR1 and CDR2 (germline): SGHAT, FQNNGV. The CDR3 spans 16 residues.

The chain combines TRBV25-1 with TRBJ2-7; D is undetermined. The ends were cut back, 4 bases at V and 6 bases at J, with 4 bases in the middle. Germline CDR1 is MGHDK and CDR2 is SYGVNS. The CDR3 totals 10 residues. The CDR3 here is CASSGAEQYF. The DNA for the CDR3 is TGTGCCAGCAGTGGCGCCGAGCAGTACTTC.

Relative to its sample, this clone is medium-sized. This chain connects TRBV4-3 to TRBJ1-3; D remains ambiguous. Trimming cost V 0 bases and J 9 bases, with 21 bases left between them. The germline gives CDR1 LGHNA, CDR2 YSLEER. This CDR3 spans 17 amino acids. CDR3 residues: CASSQDVPGLYPGTIYF. The CDR3 DNA reads TGCGCCAGCAGCCAAGATGTCCCAGGACTCTACCCGGGCACCATATATTTT.

This rearrangement joins TRBV4-3 to TRBJ2-7, with D unclear. Trimming removed 0 bases at V and 1 base at J, with 10 bases between. Per germline, CDR1 LGHNA and CDR2 YSLEER. The CDR3 totals 15 residues. The CDR3 DNA follows: TGCGCCAGCAGCCAAGAATTCGGGTCTTCCTACGAGCAGTACTTC. It codes for CASSQEFGSSYEQYF.